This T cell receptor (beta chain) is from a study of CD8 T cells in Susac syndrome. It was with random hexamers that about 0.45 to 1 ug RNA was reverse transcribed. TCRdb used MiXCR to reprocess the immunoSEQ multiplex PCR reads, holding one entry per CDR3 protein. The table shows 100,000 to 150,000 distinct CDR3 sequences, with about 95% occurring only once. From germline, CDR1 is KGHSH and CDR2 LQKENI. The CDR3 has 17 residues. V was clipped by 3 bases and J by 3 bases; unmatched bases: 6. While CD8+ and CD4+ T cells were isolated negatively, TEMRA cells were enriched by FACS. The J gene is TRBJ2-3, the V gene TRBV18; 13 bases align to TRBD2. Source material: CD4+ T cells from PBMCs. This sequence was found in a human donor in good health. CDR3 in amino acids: CASSPGLAGVGTDTQYF. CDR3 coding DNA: TGTGCCAGCTCACCCGGACTAGCGGGAGTAGGGACAGATACGCAGTATTTT.